The 7 T cell receptor beta chains reported below all come from one sample, sequenced in a study of CD8 T cells in Susac syndrome. Random hexamers were used to reverse transcribe roughly 0.45 to 1 ug of RNA. TCRdb analysed the immunoSEQ multiplex PCR reads with MiXCR anew, one entry per CDR3 protein. This sample has around 150,000 distinct CDR3 sequences, with around 93% found just once. The sample taken for sequencing was CD4+ T cells from PBMCs. These receptors came from a human donor in good health.

The rearrangement links TRBV7-7 to TRBJ2-7; TRBD1 aligns across 12 bases. J lost 1 base, V lost 5 bases, and 3 bases had no gene match. CDR1 is SSHAT and CDR2 is FNYEAQ in the germline V gene (reference sequence). CDR3 length: 15 amino acids. DNA of the CDR3: TGTGCCAGCAGCGCGGGACAGGGGGCTTCCTACGAGCAGTACTTC. Translation: CASSAGQGASYEQYF.

The V gene is TRBV6-2 or TRBV6-3, the J gene TRBJ1-6; the D gene is possibly TRBD1 (5 bases). The V end was cut by 6 bases, the J end by 7 bases, with 13 bases between. This CDR3 contains 14 residues. Germline V gives CDR1 MNHEY, CDR2 SVGEGT. CDR3 bases: TGTGCCAGCAGCTCCGGGACCGCGAATTCACCCCTCCACTTT. It translates to CASSSGTANSPLHF.

This clonotype is a singleton in its sample. CDR3 in amino acids: CASSLSGGIGELFF. In DNA form, the CDR3 reads TGTGCCAGCAGCTTATCAGGGGGGATCGGGGAGCTGTTTTTT. The chain joins TRBV7-3 to TRBJ2-2, with a tentative D call TRBD1 (7 bases). Germline V gene data show CDR1 as SGHTA and CDR2 as FQGTGA. Trimming stripped 2 bases from V and 7 bases from J, with 11 bases between. This CDR3 is 14 amino acids long.

The chain uses TRBV4-2 and TRBJ2-2; D gene uncertain. The V gene lost 0 bases and the J gene lost 0 bases, with 11 bases spanning the gap. Germline CDR1 LGHNA, CDR2 YNFKEQ. This CDR3 is built from 17 residues. CDR3 nucleotide sequence: TGTGCCAGCAGCCAAGAAGTTCGCGCTACGAACACCGGGGAGCTGTTTTTT. Encoded protein: CASSQEVRATNTGELFF.

This clonotype appeared a single time. The rearrangement uses TRBV30 and TRBJ1-6, with 9 positions matching TRBD1. The CDR3 extends over 14 amino acids. Per the germline V gene, CDR1 is GTSNPN and CDR2 is SVGIG (reference sequence). J was trimmed by 10 bases and V by 4 bases; bases with no gene match: 8. CDR3 nucleotides: TGTGCCTGGACTCGGACAGGGGAAACCTCACCCCTCCACTTT. This encodes CAWTRTGETSPLHF.

This clonotype was seen only a few times. J is TRBJ1-2 and V is TRBV6-2 or TRBV6-3; 8 positions match TRBD1. CDR3 size: 13 residues. The ends lost 5 bases at V and 1 base at J; junction bases unmatched: 0. Germline CDR1 reads MNHEY; CDR2 reads SVGEGT. The CDR3 region has the DNA TGTGCCAGCAGTGACAGGGGTAACTATGGCTACACCTTC. Protein product: CASSDRGNYGYTF.

This chain links TRBV7-9 with TRBJ1-4; 9 bases fit TRBD1. J lost 4 bases, V lost 3 bases, and 6 bases had no gene match. The V gene's germline CDR1 is SEHNR and CDR2 FQNEAQ (reference sequence). This CDR3 region has 16 residues. The CDR3 bases are TGTGCCAGCAGCTTGGCCGGGACAGGGAATAATGAAAAACTGTTTTTT. Protein product: CASSLAGTGNNEKLFF.